What follows are 13 T cell receptor beta chains derived from one specimen sequenced in a study of blood T cell repertoires in COVID-19. Assay used: immunoSEQ multiplex PCR; TCRdb lists only in-frame clones, some missing. This sample carries roughly 160,000 clones, less than 85% of them seen once, and the ten largest clones take about a sixth. The sample taken for sequencing was PBMCs or T cells enriched from blood (not recorded which). These TCRs come from a man between 60 and 75 years old who had recovered from COVID-19.

The chain recombines TRBV29-1 with TRBJ2-7, with a possible D match to TRBD2 (5 bases). The CDR3 extends over 13 amino acids. Germline CDR1 reads SQVTM; CDR2 reads ANQGSEA. Trimming took 7 bases from V and 3 from J, leaving 16 bases between them. The CDR3 DNA is TGCAGCGCGACGTCGGTCGGAGGCTACGAGCAGTACTTC. Its protein product is CSATSVGGYEQYF.

The chain couples TRBV6-5 to TRBJ1-6, with TRBD1 matching 9 bases. CDR3 length equals 15 residues. V was pared by 4 bases and J by 7 bases, with 5 bases of the junction left unmatched. Germline CDR1 is MNHEY and CDR2 is SVGAGI. The CDR3 loop reads CASSWTGERNSPLHF. CDR3 coding DNA: TGTGCCAGCAGTTGGACAGGGGAGCGGAATTCACCCCTCCACTTT.

This chain uses TRBV14 with TRBJ2-2, with a tentative D call TRBD2 (6 bases). CDR3 length equals 14 residues. Looked up from germline, CDR1 is SGHDN and CDR2 is FVKESK. Trimming took 4 bases from V and 1 from J, leaving 7 bases between them. The CDR3 sequence: CASSRDLNTGELFF. DNA of the CDR3: TGTGCCAGCAGCCGGGACTTGAACACCGGGGAGCTGTTTTTT.

This chain joins TRBV13 and TRBJ2-7; possibly TRBD2 for D (5 bases). This CDR3 region has 14 residues. Trimming removed 2 bases from V and 3 bases from J, with 11 bases in between. Germline V gene sequence: CDR1 PRHDT, CDR2 FYEKMQ (reference sequence). As DNA, the CDR3 is TGTGCCAGCAGCTTAAGTGAAGCGGTCTACGAGCAGTACTTC. It specifies CASSLSEAVYEQYF.

The chain is built from TRBV28 and TRBJ2-7; 7 bases map to TRBD2. V lost 6 bases to trimming and J lost 3 bases; unmatched junction nucleotides: 11. Germline V gene lookup returns CDR1 MDHEN and CDR2 SYDVKM. This CDR3 comprises 15 residues. In DNA form, the CDR3 reads TGTGCCAGCAGCCCGGCCGGCGGGAGTAGCTACGAGCAGTACTTC. Protein sequence: CASSPAGGSSYEQYF.

This chain uses TRBV11-1 with TRBJ1-4, with 10 positions matching TRBD1. The CDR3 covers 14 residues. CDR1 and CDR2 from the germline V gene are SGHAT and FQDESV (reference sequence). The V and J ends lost 7 bases and 5 bases, in that order; junction bases with no gene match: 4. In DNA form, the CDR3 reads TGTGCCAGCACCACGGGACAGGGGAATGAAAAACTGTTTTTT. It translates to CASTTGQGNEKLFF.

This chain links TRBV6-4 with TRBJ1-6; a possible D gene is TRBD1 (5 bases). Trimming stripped 4 bases from V and 9 bases from J, with 10 bases between. CDR1 is MRHNA, CDR2 SNTAGT, per germline. CDR3 length equals 13 residues. The chain's CDR3 is CASSATGGSPLHF. The CDR3 DNA reads as TGTGCCAGCAGTGCTACAGGCGGTTCACCCCTCCACTTT.

The gene calls are TRBV6-5 and TRBJ2-7, with D possibly TRBD1 on 5 matching bases. Germline V gene lookup returns CDR1 MNHEY and CDR2 SVGAGI. V lost 2 bases and J 0 bases, leaving 11 bases between the germline ends. The CDR3 totals 15 residues. The CDR3 region has the DNA TGTGCCAGCAGTTACGTAGGCAGGGACTCCTACGAGCAGTACTTC. It translates to CASSYVGRDSYEQYF.

The V call is TRBV29-1, the J call TRBJ1-2; 7 bases match TRBD1. CDR3 length equals 13 residues. V was clipped by 2 bases and J by 4 bases; unmatched bases: 4. Looked up from germline, CDR1 is SQVTM and CDR2 is ANQGSEA. The CDR3 here is CSVEKGDSYGYTF. The CDR3 DNA is TGCAGCGTTGAAAAAGGGGACAGCTATGGCTACACCTTC. Full variable domain (remainder filled in from reference TRBV29-1 and TRBJ1-2): SAVISQKPSRDICQRGTSLTIQCQVDSQVTMMFWYRQQPGQSLTLIATANQGSEATYESGFVIDKFPISRPNLTFSTLTVSNMSPEDSSIYLCSVEKGDSYGYTFGSGTRLTVV.

The chain carries TRBV6-1 and TRBJ1-5; 7 bases are shared with TRBD1. This CDR3 region has 14 residues. Germline V gives CDR1 MNHNS, CDR2 SASEGT. The V gene end was trimmed by 3 bases and the J gene end by 4 bases; junction bases not matched to a gene: 3. The CDR3 DNA reads TGTGCCAGCAGTGATTTCAGGGGGAATCAGCCCCAGCATTTT. The encoded protein is CASSDFRGNQPQHF.

This chain joins TRBV4-1 and TRBJ2-7; D uncertain. Germline lookup yields CDR1 MGHRA and CDR2 YSYEKL. Trimming removed 0 bases at V and 6 bases at J, with 15 bases between. The CDR3 is 15 amino acids. The CDR3 sequence: CASSQEQTPSGEQYF. CDR3 DNA: TGCGCCAGCAGCCAAGAGCAGACCCCTTCGGGCGAGCAGTACTTC.

The J gene is TRBJ1-5, the V gene TRBV10-3, with D perhaps matching TRBD1 (5 bases). The CDR3 has 13 amino acids. The V and J ends lost 4 bases and 5 bases respectively, with 9 bases between them. Germline-derived CDR1 and CDR2 are ENHRY and SYGVKD. The CDR3 protein is CAISGGGDQPQHF. CDR3 nucleotides: TGTGCCATCAGTGGGGGAGGGGATCAGCCCCAGCATTTT.

V usage is TRBV28 and J usage is TRBJ1-5; unclear D gene. The V gene lost 2 bases and the J gene lost 2 bases, with 10 bases spanning the gap. This CDR3 spans 15 amino acids. Germline loops: CDR1 MDHEN, CDR2 SYDVKM. CDR3 amino acids: CASSLSPGGNQPQHF. CDR3 sequence (DNA): TGTGCCAGCAGTTTAAGCCCGGGAGGCAATCAGCCCCAGCATTTT.